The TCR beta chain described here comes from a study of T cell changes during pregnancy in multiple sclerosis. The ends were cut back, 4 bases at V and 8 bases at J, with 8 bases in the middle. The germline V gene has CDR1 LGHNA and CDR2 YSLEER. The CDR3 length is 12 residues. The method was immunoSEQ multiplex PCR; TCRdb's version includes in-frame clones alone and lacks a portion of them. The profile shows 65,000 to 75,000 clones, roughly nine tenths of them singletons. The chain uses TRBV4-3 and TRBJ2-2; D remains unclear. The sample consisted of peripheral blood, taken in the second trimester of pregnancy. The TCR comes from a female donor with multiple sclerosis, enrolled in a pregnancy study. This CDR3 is CASSLGEGELFF. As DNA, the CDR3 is TGCGCCAGCAGCCTCGGTGAAGGGGAGCTGTTTTTT.